The T cell receptor beta chain described here comes from a study of OX40 agonist ivuxolimab in advanced cancers. Measured with immunoSEQ multiplex PCR; TCRdb has only the in-frame clones, and not every one. This sample yields some 16,000 clones, of which approximately 77% are seen a single time; 9.5% to 15% belongs to the top ten. Trimming shortened V by 4 bases and J by 0 bases, and 10 bases separated the two germline ends. From germline, CDR1 is MNHEY and CDR2 SVGAGI. This CDR3 comprises 15 residues. The clonotype was recovered from an adult with an advanced solid tumor such as melanoma, head and neck, liver or kidney cancer. Sequencing used CD4+ or CD8+ T cells sorted from blood, obtained in a trial of the OX40 agonist ivuxolimab. The chain employs TRBV6-5 and TRBJ1-3, with a tentative D call TRBD1 (6 bases). CDR3 region: CASSLQGSSGNTIYF. CDR3 in DNA: TGTGCCAGCAGTTTGCAGGGGAGCTCTGGAAACACCATATATTTT.